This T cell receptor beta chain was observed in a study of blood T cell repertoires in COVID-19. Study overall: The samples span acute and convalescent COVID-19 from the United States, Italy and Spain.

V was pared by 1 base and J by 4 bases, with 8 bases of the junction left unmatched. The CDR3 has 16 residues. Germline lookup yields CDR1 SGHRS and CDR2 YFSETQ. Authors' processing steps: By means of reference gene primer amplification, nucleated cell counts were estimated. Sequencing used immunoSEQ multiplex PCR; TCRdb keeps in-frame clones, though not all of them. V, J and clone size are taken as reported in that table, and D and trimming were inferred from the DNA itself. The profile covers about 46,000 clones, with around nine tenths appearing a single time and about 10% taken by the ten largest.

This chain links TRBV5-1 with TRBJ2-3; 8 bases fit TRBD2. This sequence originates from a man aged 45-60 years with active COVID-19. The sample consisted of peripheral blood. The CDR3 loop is CASSLRTGGQADTQYF. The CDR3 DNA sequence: TGCGCCAGCAGCTTGCGGACGGGGGGGCAGGCAGATACGCAGTATTTT.